The rows below give T cell receptor beta chains drawn from one sample of a study of T cell changes during pregnancy in multiple sclerosis. TCRdb keeps only in-frame clones here, not all; method: immunoSEQ multiplex PCR. The data show tens of thousands of clones, approximately 89% seen once. Sequencing used CD4+ T cells from peripheral blood mononuclear cells, obtained in the first trimester of pregnancy. Receptor source: a female donor with multiple sclerosis, enrolled in a pregnancy study. Each CDR3 is given with its conserved first and last residue. Each record gives: V gene, clone size, J gene, D gene, CDR3 DNA, CDR3 protein. D genes are given only for firm matches. Size tells how often a clone was seen (once, few, many) or the class of an expanded clone, and some rows leave it out.

TRBV2,few,TRBJ1-5,TRBD1,TGTGCCAGCGTGGAGGGACAGGGGAATCAGCCCCAGCATTTT,CASVEGQGNQPQHF
TRBV29-1,NA,TRBJ2-3,NA,TGCGGAGGAGGCAGGTCAACAGATACGCAGTATTTT,CGGGRSTDTQYF
TRBV19,NA,TRBJ2-2,NA,TGTGCCAGTAGTACCCCGACTTACACCGGGGAGCTGTTTTTT,CASSTPTYTGELFF
TRBV6-5,NA,TRBJ2-7,NA,TGTGCCAGCAGTTCCCAGCAGCGGCCGGGCTCCTACGAGCAGTACTTC,CASSSQQRPGSYEQYF
TRBV5-6,NA,TRBJ1-5,TRBD1,TGTGCCAGCAGCCCCCGGGACAGGGGGTTTCAGCCCCAGCATTTT,CASSPRDRGFQPQHF
TRBV27,NA,TRBJ1-5,NA,TGTGCCAGCAGTCCAAGGACACAGGCTCAGCCCCAGCATTTT,CASSPRTQAQPQHF
TRBV5-1,NA,TRBJ2-1,TRBD2,TGCGCCAGCAGCTTGGAGACGGCGGGAGTCGGGAATGAGCAGTTCTTC,CASSLETAGVGNEQFF
TRBV11-2,NA,TRBJ2-7,NA,TGTGCCAGCAGAGTAGGGGGTAACTCCTACGAGCAGTACTTC,CASRVGGNSYEQYF
TRBV9,few,TRBJ2-7,TRBD2,TGTGCCAGCAGCCTGGCGGGAGGCCGGGGGGAGCAGTACTTC,CASSLAGGRGEQYF
TRBV30,NA,TRBJ2-1,TRBD2,TGTGCCTGGGAGCCAGGACTAGCGGGAGGTAATGAGCAGTTCTTC,CAWEPGLAGGNEQFF
TRBV5-6,NA,TRBJ1-2,NA,TGTGCCAGCAGCTCCATGACAGAAATAAACTATGGCTACACCTTC,CASSSMTEINYGYTF
TRBV5-1,NA,TRBJ2-1,NA,TGCGCCAGCAGGGTGGAGCGTTACAATGAGCAGTTCTTC,CASRVERYNEQFF
TRBV19,NA,TRBJ2-1,NA,TGTGCCAGTAGCACTACTAGAAGCTCCTACAATGAGCAGTTCTTC,CASSTTRSSYNEQFF
TRBV4-3,NA,TRBJ2-2,NA,TGCGCCAGCAGCCGGACACCGAACACCGGGGAGCTGTTTTTT,CASSRTPNTGELFF
TRBV4-2,NA,TRBJ2-7,TRBD2,TGTGCCAGCAGCCTCAGCGGGACTAGCGGGCCCTACGAGCAGTACTTC,CASSLSGTSGPYEQYF
TRBV30,NA,TRBJ1-3,NA,TGTGCCTGGGCAGGGGCCGGAAACACCATATATTTT,CAWAGAGNTIYF
TRBV6-1,NA,TRBJ1-2,NA,TGTGCCAGCGCAAGGACAGAAAACTATGGCTACACCTTC,CASARTENYGYTF
TRBV5-1,once,TRBJ2-7,TRBD2,TGCGCCAGCAGCTTCAAGGAAACTAGCGGAACTCCTACGAGGCAGTACTTC,CASSFKETSGTPTRQYF
TRBV30,NA,TRBJ2-2,NA,TGTGCCTGGAGTGTTGGGGGCGCGAACACCGGGGAGCTGTTTTTT,CAWSVGGANTGELFF
TRBV7-2,few,TRBJ2-7,NA,TGTGCCAGCAGCTCAAGCCAATACGAGCAGTACTTC,CASSSSQYEQYF
TRBV6-5,NA,TRBJ1-5,NA,TGTGCCAGCAGAAGACAGTCAGATAGCAATCAGCCCCAGCATTTT,CASRRQSDSNQPQHF
TRBV6-5,NA,TRBJ1-2,TRBD1,TGTGCCAGCAGGCTGGGACAGGGGGCGCGAGGCTACACCTTC,CASRLGQGARGYTF
TRBV5-1,NA,TRBJ2-5,NA,TGCGCCAGCAGCTTGGACAGGGGGGGAGAGACCCAGTACTTC,CASSLDRGGETQYF
TRBV5-1,NA,TRBJ1-5,NA,TGCGCCAGCAGCTTGAAGGGAGGGGATCAGCCCCAGCATTTT,CASSLKGGDQPQHF
TRBV7-2,NA,TRBJ1-5,TRBD1,TGTGCCAGCAGCTCAACAGGGGGTGGACAGCCCCAGCATTTT,CASSSTGGGQPQHF
TRBV29-1,NA,TRBJ2-4,TRBD2,TGCAGCGCATCAGGACTAGCTCAGAACATTCAGTACTTC,CSASGLAQNIQYF
TRBV5-1,NA,TRBJ1-1,NA,TGCGCCAGCAGTCAACAGGGTTTCGCTGTGAACACTGAAGCTTTCTTT,CASSQQGFAVNTEAFF
TRBV7-2,NA,TRBJ1-5,NA,TGTGCCAGCAGCTTAGAAGCAACGGATCAGCCCCAGCATTTT,CASSLEATDQPQHF
TRBV5-1,NA,TRBJ1-3,TRBD1,TGCGCCAGCAGCTTTGGGACAGGGACGGACACCATATATTTT,CASSFGTGTDTIYF
TRBV7-2,NA,TRBJ2-2,NA,TGTGCCAGCAGCCCGGGTCGTTTCAGGGAGCTGTTTTTT,CASSPGRFRELFF
TRBV5-6,once,TRBJ1-5,NA,TGTGCCAGCAGCTTCGGGGGGAATCAGCCCCAGCATTTT,CASSFGGNQPQHF
TRBV28,NA,TRBJ2-1,TRBD2,TGTGCCAGCAGTCCGCCTCTAGCGGCAGTACACAATGAGCAGTTCTTC,CASSPPLAAVHNEQFF
TRBV11-2,NA,TRBJ2-1,TRBD2,TGTGCCACGGGGACTAGCGGGAGGAATGAGCAGTTCTTC,CATGTSGRNEQFF
TRBV19,NA,TRBJ1-5,TRBD1,TGTGCCAGTAGCGGACAGGGGGCTTCGGGTCAGCCCCAGCATTTT,CASSGQGASGQPQHF
TRBV7-9,NA,TRBJ1-1,NA,TGTGCCAGCAGCAGGGGCGACAACACTGAAGCTTTCTTT,CASSRGDNTEAFF
TRBV29-1,NA,TRBJ2-5,NA,TGCAGCGTGGCAGTTGAGACCCAGTACTTC,CSVAVETQYF
TRBV28,NA,TRBJ2-7,NA,TGTGCCAGCAGTACCGGGACATCCGTCTATGAGCAGTACTTC,CASSTGTSVYEQYF